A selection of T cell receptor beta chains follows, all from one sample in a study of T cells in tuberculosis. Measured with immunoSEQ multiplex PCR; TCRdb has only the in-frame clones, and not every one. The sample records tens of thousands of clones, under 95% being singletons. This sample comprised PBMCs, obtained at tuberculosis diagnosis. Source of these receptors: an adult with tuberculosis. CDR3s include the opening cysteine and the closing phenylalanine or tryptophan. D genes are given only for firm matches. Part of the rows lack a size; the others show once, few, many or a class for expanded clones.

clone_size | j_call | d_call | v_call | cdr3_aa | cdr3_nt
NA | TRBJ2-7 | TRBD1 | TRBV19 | CASSPGTEYYEQYF | TGTGCCAGTAGTCCTGGGACAGAGTACTACGAGCAGTACTTC
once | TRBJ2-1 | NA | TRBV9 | CASSVVGGPWSYNEQFF | TGTGCCAGCAGCGTAGTAGGGGGACCCTGGTCCTACAATGAGCAGTTCTTC
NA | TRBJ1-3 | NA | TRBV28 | CASRSPPGSGNTIYF | TGTGCCAGCAGATCTCCTCCCGGCTCTGGAAACACCATATATTTT
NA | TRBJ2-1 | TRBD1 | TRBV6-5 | CASTRQGGSYNEQFF | TGTGCCAGCACGAGACAGGGTGGTTCCTACAATGAGCAGTTCTTC
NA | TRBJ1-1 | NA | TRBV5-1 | CASQDSPLNTEAFF | TGCGCCAGCCAGGACAGCCCGTTGAACACTGAAGCTTTCTTT
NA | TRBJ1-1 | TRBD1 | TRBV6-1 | CASTKQGDTEAFF | TGTGCCAGCACCAAACAGGGGGACACTGAAGCTTTCTTT
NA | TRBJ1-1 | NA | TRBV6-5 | CASSYSQALNTEAFF | TGTGCCAGCAGTTACTCGCAGGCCCTGAACACTGAAGCTTTCTTT
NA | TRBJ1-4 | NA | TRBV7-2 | CASSPRVNEKLFF | TGTGCCAGCAGCCCGAGAGTGAATGAAAAACTGTTTTTT
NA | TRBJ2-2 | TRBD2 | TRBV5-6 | CASSLLAGALANTGELFF | TGTGCCAGCAGCCTCTTAGCGGGGGCCCTCGCGAACACCGGGGAGCTGTTTTTT
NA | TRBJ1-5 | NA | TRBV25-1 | CASSYGNQPQHF | TGTGCCAGCTCCTACGGCAATCAGCCCCAGCATTTT
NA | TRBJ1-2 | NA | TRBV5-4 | CASSLAGSPTLYGYTF | TGTGCCAGCAGCTTGGCAGGATCTCCCACCCTCTATGGCTACACCTTC
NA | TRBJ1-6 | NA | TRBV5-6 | CASSLSWFRNNSPLHF | TGTGCCAGCAGCTTGTCTTGGTTCAGAAATAATTCACCCCTCCACTTT
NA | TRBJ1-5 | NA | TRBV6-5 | CASSYSGSYQPQHF | TGTGCCAGCAGTTACTCGGGCAGCTATCAGCCCCAGCATTTT
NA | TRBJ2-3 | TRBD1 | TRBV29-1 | CSVARGLGTDTQYF | TGCAGCGTTGCCAGGGGGCTTGGCACAGATACGCAGTATTTT
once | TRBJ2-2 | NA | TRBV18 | CASSPTLDYTGELFF | TGTGCCAGCTCACCTACCCTAGACTACACCGGGGAGCTGTTTTTT
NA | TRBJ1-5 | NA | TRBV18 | CASSLYSNQPQHF | TGTGCCAGCTCACTATATAGCAATCAGCCCCAGCATTTT
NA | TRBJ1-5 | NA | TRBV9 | CASSSRDSNQPQHF | TGTGCCAGCAGCTCCAGGGATTCCAATCAGCCCCAGCATTTT
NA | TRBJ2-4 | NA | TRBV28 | CASSFGWHRVWQGKDVKNIQYF | TGTGCCAGCAGTTTTGGTTGGCATCGGGTGTGGCAGGGTAAAGACGTCAAAAACATTCAGTACTTC
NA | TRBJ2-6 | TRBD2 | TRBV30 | CAWTRGGAGGANVLTF | TGTGCCTGGACCCGCGGGGGGGCGGGAGGGGCCAACGTCCTGACTTTC